This T cell receptor (beta chain) is drawn from a study of blood T cells in healthy people across ages. Combining a sample-barcoded 5' primer with a J-beta primer mix, a second PCR ran for about 6 to 12 cycles. TCRdb re-called the 5' RACE reads with MiXCR, one entry per CDR3 protein. This repertoire shows about 970,000 distinct CDR3 sequences, roughly 51% found once; its top ten account for over 20%. Germline V lookup: CDR1 SQVTM, CDR2 ANQGSEA. V gave up 8 bases and J gave up 7 bases, with 21 bases separating them. The length of the CDR3 is 14 residues. The receptor was derived from a woman aged 60-75 years in good health. The V and J genes are TRBV29-1 and TRBJ2-1; tentative D call: TRBD1 (7 bases). The material sequenced was blood. CDR3 bases: TGCAGCTCGGCAGGGGGGTGGGTCATAAATGAGCAGTTCTTC. It specifies CSSAGGWVINEQFF.